Here is one TCR beta chain with its context. The data are from a study of T cells after yellow fever vaccination. MiXCR, applied by TCRdb to the 5' RACE reads, yields one record per CDR3 protein. The data contain some 200,000 distinct CDR3 sequences, 11% of them singletons. Germline V gene sequence: CDR1 MGHRA, CDR2 YSYEKL. The CDR3 totals 14 residues. Trimming stripped 3 bases from V and 7 bases from J, with 15 bases between. The rearrangement joins TRBV4-1 to TRBJ1-1; no reliable D call. Sequenced here: CD8+ T cells sorted from PBMCs, sampled 15 days after the yellow fever booster vaccination. The TCR comes from a man aged 18-30 years who received the YFV17D yellow fever vaccine. This chain's CDR3 is CASSHSSGAGEAFF. The CDR3 coding sequence is TGCGCCAGCAGCCACTCATCGGGCGCTGGTGAAGCTTTCTTT.